This is a list of T cell receptor beta chains from one sample in a study of monozygotic twins with inflammatory bowel disease. TCRdb reprocessed the 5' RACE reads, with one entry per CDR3 protein and no DNA. Across about 160,000 distinct CDR3 sequences, the top ten clones capture about 2.7% of the sample. Sequencing was performed on blood. These receptors originate from a human donor with ulcerative colitis or Crohn's disease, or a healthy co-twin of an affected twin (not recorded which). The CDR3 runs from the conserved cysteine through the conserved F or W.

j_call: TRBJ2-3
v_call: TRBV20-1
cdr3_aa: CSARDSRAGAHRGTDTQYF

j_call: TRBJ2-2
v_call: TRBV5-5
cdr3_aa: CASTVGLAGTGELFF

j_call: TRBJ2-7
v_call: TRBV7-2
cdr3_aa: CASSIGGVRYEQYF

j_call: TRBJ2-3
v_call: TRBV9
cdr3_aa: CASSVGPTSGTSTDTQYF

j_call: TRBJ2-2
v_call: TRBV11-2
cdr3_aa: CASSGGVGELFF

j_call: TRBJ1-1
v_call: TRBV2
cdr3_aa: CASRVEQMNTEAFF

j_call: TRBJ2-2
v_call: TRBV30
cdr3_aa: CAWTGSHTTGELFF

j_call: TRBJ2-7
v_call: TRBV3-1
cdr3_aa: CASSPPGLAGAYF

j_call: TRBJ2-1
v_call: TRBV24-1
cdr3_aa: CATSDSDRSAINEQFF

j_call: TRBJ1-5
v_call: TRBV29-1
cdr3_aa: CSVGKGAGQPQHF

j_call: TRBJ1-2
v_call: TRBV12-3/TRBV12-4
cdr3_aa: CASSLLPMGEGARYTF

j_call: TRBJ2-7
v_call: TRBV5-1
cdr3_aa: CASSLGLLGDYGQYF

j_call: TRBJ1-2
v_call: TRBV12-3/TRBV12-4
cdr3_aa: CASSIDSIEGYTF

j_call: TRBJ2-2
v_call: TRBV7-9
cdr3_aa: CASRASGRTNTGELFF

j_call: TRBJ2-1
v_call: TRBV5-1
cdr3_aa: CASSLAGGRYNEQFF

j_call: TRBJ2-1
v_call: TRBV4-3
cdr3_aa: CASSHAYSGGEQFF

j_call: TRBJ1-1
v_call: TRBV24-1
cdr3_aa: CATSDGIMNTEAFF

j_call: TRBJ2-7
v_call: TRBV20-1
cdr3_aa: CSARAPSGSNYEQYF

j_call: TRBJ2-2
v_call: TRBV15
cdr3_aa: CATSRGPRTGELFF

j_call: TRBJ1-1
v_call: TRBV27
cdr3_aa: CASSSPGRNTEAFF

j_call: TRBJ2-1
v_call: TRBV14
cdr3_aa: CASSPLGTGEDEQFF

j_call: TRBJ1-5
v_call: TRBV28
cdr3_aa: CASSLIIGINQPQHF

j_call: TRBJ2-7
v_call: TRBV9
cdr3_aa: CASSALGHEQYF

j_call: TRBJ2-7
v_call: TRBV6-2/TRBV6-3
cdr3_aa: CASSYRQSLSYEQYF

j_call: TRBJ2-2
v_call: TRBV24-1
cdr3_aa: CATSDFNRENTGELFF

j_call: TRBJ1-4
v_call: TRBV7-9
cdr3_aa: CASSLDGPTNEKLFF

j_call: TRBJ2-7
v_call: TRBV7-9
cdr3_aa: CASSASYEQYF

j_call: TRBJ2-1
v_call: TRBV20-1
cdr3_aa: CSASGTSGEELNEQFF

j_call: TRBJ2-3
v_call: TRBV6-1
cdr3_aa: CASTEGLTSTDTQYF

j_call: TRBJ2-1
v_call: TRBV27
cdr3_aa: CASSFGTIREQFF

j_call: TRBJ2-1
v_call: TRBV19
cdr3_aa: CASSIDTGNNEQFF

j_call: TRBJ2-3
v_call: TRBV24-1
cdr3_aa: CATSAMGKGRRRDTQYF

j_call: TRBJ2-1
v_call: TRBV11-3
cdr3_aa: CASSPSGGGQFF

j_call: TRBJ2-1
v_call: TRBV5-4
cdr3_aa: CASSVPGLVYNEQFF

j_call: TRBJ2-2
v_call: TRBV5-1
cdr3_aa: CASSRGLAGENTGELFF

j_call: TRBJ2-1
v_call: TRBV7-9
cdr3_aa: CASPEGDRDINEQFF